A single sample is the source of the 22 T cell receptor beta chains below, sequenced in a study of blood T cell repertoires in COVID-19. Here immunoSEQ multiplex PCR was the method, and the copy in TCRdb shows in-frame clones only, minus some. This table holds about 250,000 clones, around 88% found once. The sequencing sample was made of peripheral blood. The origin of the receptors is a woman under 40 with COVID-19, enrolled during active disease.

The chain uses TRBV29-1 and TRBJ1-4; no firm D call. The germline V gene encodes CDR1 SQVTM and CDR2 ANQGSEA. V was shortened by 7 bases and J by 8 bases, with 14 bases between the two germline ends. The CDR3 has 12 amino acids. Here the CDR3 DNA reads TGCAGCGCTGCAGGAGGAGGAGAAAAACTGTTTTTT. Translating gives CSAAGGGEKLFF.

The CDR3 sequence: CASSPLGGRTDTQYF. In nucleotides, the CDR3 is TGTGCCAGTAGCCCCCTGGGGGGTAGGACAGATACGCAGTATTTT. V gene TRBV19 combines with J gene TRBJ2-3; possible D gene TRBD2, 6 bases. CDR1 is LNHDA, CDR2 SQIVND, per germline (reference sequence). V shed 6 bases and J shed 3 bases, with 16 bases lying between them. There are 15 residues in the CDR3. Full variable domain (rest looked up from reference TRBV19 and TRBJ2-3): DGGITQSPKYLFRKEGQNVTLSCEQNLNHDAMYWYRQDPGQGLRLIYYSQIVNDFQKGDIAEGYSVSREKKESFPLTVTSAQKNPTAFYLCASSPLGGRTDTQYFGPGTRLTVL.

Written as DNA, the CDR3 is TGTGCCAGCAGTGCACGGGAGGCCACTGAAGCTTTCTTT. Its protein is CASSAREATEAFF. The gene calls are TRBV2 and TRBJ1-1; D not resolved. Trimming took off 4 bases at V and 4 bases at J, with 10 bases between the two ends. The CDR3 contains 13 residues. From germline, CDR1 is SNHLY and CDR2 FYNNEI. Supplemented by reference TRBV2 and TRBJ1-1, the full variable domain reads EPEVTQTPSHQVTQMGQEVILRCVPISNHLYFYWYRQILGQKVEFLVSFYNNEISEKSEIFDDQFSVERPDGSNFTLKIRSTKLEDSAMYFCASSAREATEAFFGQGTRLTVV.

This chain connects TRBV5-6 to TRBJ1-1, with TRBD1 identical over 7 bases. The CDR3 loop spans 11 amino acids. The V gene end was trimmed by 4 bases and the J gene end by 8 bases; junction bases not matched to a gene: 2. The V gene's germline CDR1 is SGHDT and CDR2 YYEEEE. CDR3 sequence (DNA): TGTGCCAGCAGCCTGGACAGGGAAGCTTTCTTT. Amino acid sequence: CASSLDREAFF.

V and J are TRBV12-3 or TRBV12-4 and TRBJ2-5; 7 nucleotides agree with TRBD2. The CDR3 length is 12 residues. V lost 7 bases to trimming and J lost 5 bases; unmatched junction nucleotides: 4. CDR3 sequence reads: CASTVGGETQYF. CDR3 in DNA: TGTGCCAGCACGGTGGGGGGGGAGACCCAGTACTTC.

This clone was seen only once. The chain is built from TRBV28 and TRBJ1-4; 7 bases align to TRBD1. This CDR3 spans 12 amino acids. V shed 10 bases, J shed 6 bases, and the junction held 5 bases outside the gene matches. Germline V CDR1 and CDR2: MDHEN, SYDVKM. The CDR3 region has the DNA TGTGCCACGCAAACAGGGGATGAAAAACTGTTTTTT. It yields the protein CATQTGDEKLFF.

V usage is TRBV28 and J usage is TRBJ1-1; D gene ambiguous. Germline CDR1 and CDR2: MDHEN and SYDVKM. The CDR3 length is 17 residues. Trimming removed 4 bases from V and 1 base from J, with 19 bases in between. CDR3 loop: CASSSPGILGRNTEAFF. Written as DNA, the CDR3 is TGTGCCAGCAGTTCTCCCGGTATTTTGGGGAGGAACACTGAAGCTTTCTTT.

This sequence joins TRBV2 and TRBJ2-1; 7 bases are shared with TRBD2. This CDR3 is 14 amino acids long. Germline-derived CDR1 and CDR2 are SNHLY and FYNNEI. Trimming at V came to 4 bases and at J to 7 bases, leaving 7 bases not matched to a gene. The CDR3 protein is CASSGREMWNEQFF. DNA for the CDR3: TGTGCCAGCAGTGGGCGGGAGATGTGGAATGAGCAGTTCTTC.

This chain uses TRBV2 with TRBJ2-1; no reliable D call. Germline lookup yields CDR1 SNHLY and CDR2 FYNNEI. CDR3 length: 14 amino acids. With 7 bases removed from V and 0 bases from J, the gap between germline ends came to 10 bases. The CDR3 DNA is TGTGCCAGCAACGCGAGGAGCTCCTACAATGAGCAGTTCTTC. Amino acid sequence: CASNARSSYNEQFF.

The V gene is TRBV11-1, the J gene TRBJ2-1, with 7 positions matching TRBD1. This CDR3 is 13 amino acids long. Germline assignment: CDR1 SGHAT and CDR2 FQDESV (reference sequence). V shed 4 bases and J 9 bases; nucleotides not matched to a gene: 6. The CDR3 loop is CASSSYRGSEQFF. DNA of the CDR3: TGTGCCAGCAGCTCGTACAGGGGCAGTGAGCAGTTCTTC.

The chain carries TRBV5-1 and TRBJ2-1; 13 bases line up with TRBD2. This CDR3 contains 14 residues. Germline V lookup: CDR1 SGHRS, CDR2 YFSETQ. V shed 3 bases and J 10 bases; nucleotides not matched to a gene: 4. The CDR3 nucleotides read TGCGCCAGCAGCTCCACTAGCGGGAGGGGGGAGCAGTTCTTC. Amino acids: CASSSTSGRGEQFF.

The V call is TRBV2, the J call TRBJ1-1; D call uncertain. The germline V gene encodes CDR1 SNHLY and CDR2 FYNNEI. CDR3 length: 14 amino acids. V lost 6 bases, J lost 1 base, and 12 bases lay in between. This CDR3 reads CASRADWRNTEAFF. The CDR3 coding sequence is TGTGCCAGCAGGGCTGACTGGAGGAACACTGAAGCTTTCTTT. The full variable domain, in which reference TRBV2 and TRBJ1-1 provide the parts outside the CDR3, is EPEVTQTPSHQVTQMGQEVILRCVPISNHLYFYWYRQILGQKVEFLVSFYNNEISEKSEIFDDQFSVERPDGSNFTLKIRSTKLEDSAMYFCASRADWRNTEAFFGQGTRLTVV.

This sequence joins TRBV3-1 (or the pseudogene TRBV3-2) and TRBJ2-5; a possible D gene is TRBD1 (5 bases). Trimming removed 1 base from V and 0 bases from J, with 21 bases in between. Germline loops: CDR1 LGHDT, CDR2 YNNKEL (reference sequence). CDR3 length equals 19 residues. The chain's CDR3 is CASSQVLTTRAEYQETQYF. The CDR3 DNA is TGTGCCAGCAGCCAAGTTTTGACAACCAGGGCAGAGTACCAAGAGACCCAGTACTTC.

The gene calls are TRBV6-6 and TRBJ2-1; 9 positions agree with TRBD1. With V trimmed by 6 bases and J by 6 bases, 12 bases remained unmatched. The CDR3 is 16 amino acids. The germline V gene encodes CDR1 MNHNY and CDR2 SVGAGI (reference sequence). CDR3 sequence reads: CASRYSGTGKGNEQFF. The CDR3 DNA is TGTGCCAGCAGGTATTCCGGGACAGGGAAAGGCAATGAGCAGTTCTTC.

V and J are TRBV6-5 and TRBJ1-2; 10 bases fit TRBD1. Germline-derived CDR1 and CDR2 are MNHEY and SVGAGI. This CDR3 is 13 amino acids long. J gave up 4 bases and V 6 bases, and 2 bases lay outside the gene matches. CDR3 in DNA: TGTGCCAGCAGAGGGGACAGGGGCTATGGCTACACCTTC. Its translation: CASRGDRGYGYTF.

This sequence joins TRBV5-1 and TRBJ2-5, with 10 bases lining up with TRBD1. The germline V gene encodes CDR1 SGHRS and CDR2 YFSETQ. V was clipped by 4 bases and J by 4 bases; unmatched bases: 10. The length of the CDR3 is 16 residues. This CDR3 reads CASSPGQGFSGETQYF. The CDR3, as DNA: TGCGCCAGCAGCCCGGGACAGGGGTTTTCAGGAGAGACCCAGTACTTC.

V usage is TRBV18 and J usage is TRBJ2-3, with 8 positions matching TRBD1. V lost 3 bases and J lost 1; bases outside the gene matches: 6. Germline lookup yields CDR1 KGHSH and CDR2 LQKENI. CDR3 length equals 16 residues. The CDR3 loop is CASSPLDRGGTDTQYF. As DNA, the CDR3 is TGTGCCAGCTCACCTCTAGACAGGGGTGGCACAGATACGCAGTATTTT.

This sequence joins TRBV6-1 and TRBJ1-5; D not certain. CDR3 length: 16 residues. V was trimmed by 1 base and J by 4 bases, leaving 14 bases between them. CDR1 and CDR2 from the germline V gene are MNHNS and SASEGT. The chain's CDR3 is CASSEESRGWNQPQHF. Written as DNA, the CDR3 is TGTGCCAGCAGTGAAGAGAGCCGGGGTTGGAATCAGCCCCAGCATTTT.

The chain employs TRBV11-2 and TRBJ1-6; TRBD1 agrees at 9 bases. CDR1 is SGHAT, CDR2 FQNNGV, per germline. This CDR3 contains 17 residues. Trimming removed 2 bases from V and 8 bases from J; junction bases left unmatched: 10. The CDR3 region is CASSLTAGTGHHSPLHF. As DNA, the CDR3 is TGTGCCAGCAGCTTAACGGCCGGGACAGGGCATCATTCACCCCTCCACTTT.

The chain links TRBV27 to TRBJ1-1, with D possibly being TRBD1 (6 bases). V was cut by 6 bases and J by 0 bases, with 14 bases left in between. CDR1 is MNHEY, CDR2 SMNVEV, per germline (reference sequence). CDR3 length: 15 residues. CDR3 bases: TGTGCCAGCAGATTGGACAGCCTCATGAACACTGAAGCTTTCTTT. This codes for CASRLDSLMNTEAFF.

The chain links TRBV6-6 to TRBJ1-1; 7 positions agree with TRBD1. Germline values: CDR1 MNHNY, CDR2 SVGAGI (reference sequence). With V trimmed by 4 bases and J by 0 bases, 5 bases remained unmatched. CDR3 length: 15 amino acids. The CDR3 spells CASSFPGGMNTEAFF. CDR3 in DNA: TGTGCCAGCAGTTTTCCAGGGGGGATGAACACTGAAGCTTTCTTT.

The rearrangement uses TRBV5-6 and TRBJ1-5; D remains ambiguous. The CDR3 spans 13 residues. Between the trimmed V and J ends, which lost 2 bases and 2 bases, there was a span of 5 bases. Germline assignment: CDR1 SGHDT and CDR2 YYEEEE. The CDR3 here is CASSFIGNQPQHF. DNA of the CDR3: TGTGCCAGCAGCTTCATAGGCAATCAGCCCCAGCATTTT.